A single sample is the source of the 25 T cell receptor beta chains below, sequenced in a study of post-analysis software for immune sequencing data. Study-wide results and caveats: Four to six TRBV segments appeared more often in patients than in controls, and TRBV5-6, TRBV5-1 and TRBV20-1 were among these.

These TCRs are of unknown antigen specificity. Prepared libraries of TCR beta cDNA carried unique molecular identifiers. TCRdb called the PCR reads again in MiXCR, with one record for every CDR3 protein. The table lists 650,000 to 900,000 distinct CDR3 sequences, 46% of them singletons. Sample: blood. These receptors all come from a girl between 10 and 17 years old with multiple sclerosis.

The DNA of the CDR3 is TGTGCCACCAGCAGAGATTTCAGGGATGCCGGGGAGCTGTTTTTT. Its translation: CATSRDFRDAGELFF. The rearrangement joins TRBV15 to TRBJ2-2; perhaps TRBD1 as D (5 bases). Germline V gene sequence: CDR1 LNHNV, CDR2 YYDKDF (reference sequence). CDR3 length: 15 amino acids. Trimming pared 0 bases from V and 6 bases from J, leaving 11 bases between.

The chain couples TRBV29-1 to TRBJ2-5; TRBD2 matches 13 bases. Germline CDR1 is SQVTM and CDR2 is ANQGSEA. This CDR3 region has 16 residues. The V gene end was trimmed by 7 bases and the J gene end by 11 bases; junction bases not matched to a gene: 19. In DNA, the CDR3 is TGCAGCGCCCGGAGTTTAGGACTAGCGGGAGTATGGGAGCAGTACTTC. Translated, it gives CSARSLGLAGVWEQYF. Drawing the rest from reference TRBV29-1 and TRBJ2-5, the complete variable domain is SAVISQKPSRDICQRGTSLTIQCQVDSQVTMMFWYRQQPGQSLTLIATANQGSEATYESGFVIDKFPISRPNLTFSTLTVSNMSPEDSSIYLCSARSLGLAGVWEQYFGPGTRLLVL.

The rearrangement joins TRBV7-9 to TRBJ2-7, with 11 bases aligning to TRBD2. V was pared by 4 bases and J by 7 bases, with 12 bases of the junction left unmatched. The length of the CDR3 is 16 residues. The V gene's germline CDR1 is SEHNR and CDR2 FQNEAQ (reference sequence). The CDR3 DNA follows: TGTGCCAGCAGCTCCCGCCTACTAGCGGGAGATAGTGAGCAGTACTTC. This sequence encodes CASSSRLLAGDSEQYF.

V and J are TRBV9 and TRBJ1-4; 8 bases are shared with TRBD1. The V segment lost 0 bases and the J segment 8 bases; nucleotides outside the gene matches: 9. The CDR3 has 16 amino acids. CDR1 SGDLS and CDR2 YYNGEE come from the germline V gene. The CDR3 spells CASSVAGGASEEKLFF. The DNA of the CDR3 is TGTGCCAGCAGCGTAGCAGGGGGCGCATCGGAAGAAAAACTGTTTTTT.

As DNA, the CDR3 is TGCGCCAGCAGCTTGTTGACAGGGGGGGACTATGGCTACACCTTC. It yields the protein CASSLLTGGDYGYTF. J is TRBJ1-2 and V is TRBV5-1; 9 bases match TRBD1. Trimming took 1 base from V and 3 from J; bases not matched to a gene: 4. This CDR3 has 15 amino acids. Germline-derived CDR1 and CDR2 are SGHRS and YFSETQ.

The J gene is TRBJ2-3, the V gene TRBV4-2, with 8 positions matching TRBD1. Looked up from germline, CDR1 is LGHNA and CDR2 is YNFKEQ. The V and J ends lost 0 bases and 0 bases, in that order; junction bases with no gene match: 11. This CDR3 comprises 19 residues. Written as DNA, the CDR3 is TGTGCCAGCAGCCAAGATTGGACAGGGTACCCAACTAGCACAGATACGCAGTATTTT. This gives the protein CASSQDWTGYPTSTDTQYF.

V usage is TRBV6-6 and J usage is TRBJ1-5, with 9 nucleotides matching TRBD1. J lost 2 bases, V lost 0 bases, and 5 bases had no gene match. This CDR3 contains 17 residues. CDR1 and CDR2 from the germline V gene are MNHNY and SVGAGI (reference sequence). The CDR3 DNA sequence: TGTGCCAGCAGTTACTCGGCGGGACAGGGAGGCAATCAGCCCCAGCATTTT. Amino acid sequence: CASSYSAGQGGNQPQHF.

This clonotype showed up just a few times. The V call is TRBV15, the J call TRBJ2-1, with D uncertain. The CDR3 runs 14 residues. CDR1 is LNHNV and CDR2 is YYDKDF in the germline V gene (reference sequence). The V end lost 0 bases, the J end lost 2 bases, and 5 bases lay between the germline ends. The CDR3 here is CATSRDRAYNEQFF. The DNA for the CDR3 is TGTGCCACCAGCAGAGATCGGGCCTACAATGAGCAGTTCTTC.

This sequence joins TRBV6-2 or TRBV6-3 and TRBJ1-5, with D possibly being TRBD1 (5 bases). CDR3 length equals 17 residues. Trimming shortened V by 7 bases and J by 0 bases, and 19 bases separated the two germline ends. Germline V gene data show CDR1 as MNHEY and CDR2 as SVGEGT. The CDR3 DNA sequence: TGTGCCAGCAACTCCCATGGGGCAGGGCGTAGCAATCAGCCCCAGCATTTT. This gives the protein CASNSHGAGRSNQPQHF.

With regard to this clonotype: The junction departs from germline at one end; a sequencing error may be responsible. The V gene is TRBV12-3 or TRBV12-4, the J gene TRBJ2-3; D gene ambiguous. The CDR3 is 13 residues long. CDR3 amino acids: CASSLLVTDAQYF. CDR3 DNA sequence: TGTGCCAGCAGTTTACTAGTAACAGATGCGCAGTATTTT.

This rearrangement joins TRBV27 to TRBJ2-2; either TRBD1 or TRBD2 may fit D (5 bases each). Germline CDR1 reads MNHEY; CDR2 reads SMNVEV (reference sequence). Trimming left V 6 bases short and J 3 bases short, with 14 bases between. This CDR3 comprises 15 residues. The CDR3 protein is CASSPRTGHTGELFF. The CDR3 DNA is TGTGCCAGCAGCCCCCGGACGGGACACACCGGGGAGCTGTTTTTT.

J is TRBJ1-1 and V is TRBV12-3 or TRBV12-4; D uncertain. The V gene lost 6 bases and the J gene lost 1 base, with 12 bases spanning the gap. This CDR3 region has 14 residues. The CDR3 bases are TGTGCCAGCAGGGGTCATGGGGAGAACACTGAAGCTTTCTTT. Protein sequence: CASRGHGENTEAFF.

The gene calls are TRBV20-1 and TRBJ2-3; 8 bases are shared with TRBD2. CDR3 length equals 15 residues. Trimming at V came to 7 bases and at J to 4 bases, leaving 13 bases not matched to a gene. The germline CDR1 and CDR2 sequences are DFQATT and SNEGSKA (reference sequence). CDR3 nucleotide sequence: TGCAGTGGCCTGGTACTAGCGGCAAGACCAGATACGCAGTATTTT. Translated, it gives CSGLVLAARPDTQYF.

This clonotype has more than one count but fewer than ten. Mismatch with germline at one junction end may stem from a read error. The rearrangement uses TRBV15 and TRBJ2-3, with 11 nucleotides matching TRBD2. The germline gives CDR1 LNHNV, CDR2 YYDKDF (reference sequence). The CDR3 loop spans 17 amino acids. CDR3: CTTSRGGTSGLTDTQYF. The DNA of the CDR3 is TGTACCACCAGCAGAGGCGGGACTAGCGGACTCACAGATACGCAGTATTTT.

This clonotype was seen more than once but under ten times. This chain joins TRBV9 and TRBJ1-1; 7 bases line up with TRBD1. Germline CDR1 is SGDLS and CDR2 is YYNGEE. The CDR3 contains 15 residues. The V gene end was trimmed by 1 base and the J gene end by 6 bases; junction bases not matched to a gene: 9. The CDR3 protein is CASSVLGDRVAEAFF. DNA of the CDR3: TGTGCCAGCAGCGTATTAGGTGACAGGGTCGCTGAAGCTTTCTTT.

This clonotype was seen more than once but under ten times. CDR3 in amino acids: CASSLLAGGVGEQFF. CDR3 nucleotides: TGTGCCAGCAGCCTACTAGCGGGAGGGGTTGGTGAGCAGTTCTTC. V usage is TRBV7-2 and J usage is TRBJ2-1, with 13 positions matching TRBD2. This CDR3 is 15 amino acids long. Germline-derived CDR1 and CDR2 are SGHTA and FQGNSA. J gave up 9 bases and V 5 bases, and 7 bases lay outside the gene matches.

The chain couples TRBV4-3 to TRBJ1-1; D ambiguous. Per the germline V gene, CDR1 is LGHNA and CDR2 is YSLEER. V shed 0 bases and J shed 6 bases, with 17 bases lying between them. The CDR3 has 16 amino acids. DNA of the CDR3: TGCGCCAGCAGCCAAGATCTGGTCCGGGAGACCGCTGAAGCTTTCTTT. This codes for CASSQDLVRETAEAFF.

Here the CDR3 DNA reads TGTGCCAGCAGCCCTGAGGGACAGGGAGGCAATCAGCCCCAGCATTTT. Translation gives CASSPEGQGGNQPQHF. The chain recombines TRBV12-3 or TRBV12-4 with TRBJ1-5; 9 positions match TRBD1. This CDR3 comprises 16 residues. Trimming cost V 6 bases and J 2 bases; bases outside gene matches: 8.

Points on this clonotype: One junction end does not reproduce the germline sequence, and a read error may be involved. The V gene is TRBV12-3 or TRBV12-4, the J gene TRBJ1-1, with 7 bases that match TRBD1. This CDR3 contains 13 residues. The CDR3 protein is CTSKMTGITEAFF. The CDR3 DNA is TGTACCAGCAAAATGACAGGGATTACTGAAGCTTTCTTT.

The rearrangement joins TRBV4-1 to TRBJ2-7, with 9 positions matching TRBD1. Germline loops: CDR1 MGHRA, CDR2 YSYEKL. Germline trimming cut 3 bases from V and 5 bases from J; bases unmatched to any gene: 14. The CDR3 has 17 amino acids. CDR3 DNA: TGCGCCAGCAGCCACGCCCTTGATGGGACAGGGCTCCACGAGCAGTACTTC. It yields the protein CASSHALDGTGLHEQYF.

The CDR3, as DNA: TGCAGTGCCCTTCACCCCAGGGGTGGCTACAATGAGCAGTTCTTC. Residues: CSALHPRGGYNEQFF. The chain combines TRBV20-1 with TRBJ2-1; TRBD1 is a possible D gene (6 bases). V was shortened by 6 bases and J by 3 bases, with 18 bases between the two germline ends. The germline CDR1 and CDR2 sequences are DFQATT and SNEGSKA (reference sequence). The CDR3 is 15 amino acids.

The CDR3 DNA is TGTGCCAGCAGCTTAGTAGGGGGGGGTATTAGGAGAAACGCTGAAGCTTTCTTT. It encodes CASSLVGGGIRRNAEAFF. The chain combines TRBV11-2 with TRBJ1-1, with a tentative D call TRBD1 (6 bases). With 1 base removed from V and 6 bases from J, the gap between germline ends came to 24 bases. From germline, CDR1 is SGHAT and CDR2 FQNNGV. The CDR3 covers 18 residues.

The chain uses TRBV10-3 and TRBJ2-1, with D hard to call. Per germline, CDR1 ENHRY and CDR2 SYGVKD. The CDR3 contains 13 residues. The V end lost 3 bases, the J end lost 13 bases, and 16 bases lay between the germline ends. In nucleotides, the CDR3 is TGTGCCATCAGTGAAGGCGAGCAAGAGACCCAGTTCTTC. This codes for CAISEGEQETQFF.

The gene calls are TRBV18 and TRBJ2-5, with 8 bases that match TRBD2. J gave up 2 bases and V 3 bases, and 5 bases lay outside the gene matches. This CDR3 region has 15 residues. From germline, CDR1 is KGHSH and CDR2 LQKENI. The CDR3, as DNA: TGTGCCAGCTCACCCGTTAGCGGGACTCAAGAGACCCAGTACTTC. This translates into CASSPVSGTQETQYF. Complete variable domain (other parts from reference TRBV18 and TRBJ2-5): NAGVMQNPRHLVRRRGQEARLRCSPMKGHSHVYWYRQLPEEGLKFMVYLQKENIIDESGMPKERFSAEFPKEGPSILRIQQVVRGDSAAYFCASSPVSGTQETQYFGPGTRLLVL.

This clonotype was seen only a few times. The chain carries TRBV20-1 and TRBJ2-5; D unclear. Between the trimmed V and J ends, which lost 2 bases and 0 bases, there was a span of 4 bases. Germline V gives CDR1 DFQATT, CDR2 SNEGSKA (reference sequence). The CDR3 runs 12 residues. DNA of the CDR3: TGCAGTGCTAGAACCTACCAAGAGACCCAGTACTTC. It yields the protein CSARTYQETQYF.